This TCR beta chain derives from a study of T cell repertoires in cytomegalovirus infection (dated by TCRdb to about 2019). A note on the overall study: The peptide stimulations were aimed at well-studied HLA-B-restricted epitopes as well as recently identified HLA-C-restricted CMV epitopes, whose presentation resists viral immunomodulation. Donor HLA type was relevant to the analysis, because carriage of CMV infection together with the matching HLA type was indicated by public TCR beta signatures.

To note about this clonotype: What this receptor recognizes is not known. Base qualities are not recorded, but no much larger clone differs from it by a single base.

Interpreted using the paper, the treatment or condition label stands for: in vitro stimulation with specific CMV peptide epitopes to enrich CMV-specific T cells. CDR1 and CDR2 are read off the germline V gene as MNHEY and SVGAGI. V and J are truncated by 6 bases and 0 bases respectively, leaving an intervening sequence of 18 bases. Reading from cysteine to phenylalanine, the CDR3 counts 16 amino acids. Only the CDR3 DNA is retained, 48 bases long and in frame from the first base. Results and caveats for the whole study, not just this receptor: In both this cohort and an independent approximately 370-donor cohort, the cumulative frequency of public TCR beta family members distinguished carriers of CMV infection plus the relevant HLA type. The ex vivo response was dominated by HLA-C-restricted CMV-specific TCR beta clonotypes, and the single most frequent clonotype in two of eight donors was supplied by these HLA-C-restricted clonotypes.

Sequencer: Illumina HiSeq 1500. TCRdb ran its own pipeline on the public reads, namely fastp trimming at Q25 and MiXCR clone calling, and kept in-frame beta chains. Duplicate CDR3 protein sequences are folded into a single record with the most common DNA and genes. The sample data list 650,000 to 900,000 distinct CDR3 sequences, and approximately 29% of these were observed just once. The ten biggest clones cover roughly 12% of the sample. The chain is made from TRBV6-5 and TRBJ2-7; the D gene is possibly TRBD1 or TRBD2, with 5 bases matching each. The specimen comprised cultured CD8+ T cells from PBMCs, sampled from culture after CMV antigen stimulation. The sequence derives from a human donor in good health (CMV status not recorded). Some clones in this sample may be carry-over from other donors' samples. CDR3 sequence: CASSLTIGTVSYEQYF. The sequenced DNA is TGTGCCAGCAGCCTAACAATCGGGACCGTCTCCTACGAGCAGTACTTC.